This entry lists 32 T cell receptor beta chains sequenced from one sample in a study of blood T cell repertoires in COVID-19. The data were produced by immunoSEQ multiplex PCR, yet TCRdb's version contains in-frame clones alone and is incomplete. The profile shows about 140,000 clones, less than 90% of them singletons. Sequenced: PBMCs or T cells enriched from blood (not recorded which). These receptors all stem from a man in his forties with acute COVID-19.

The chain carries TRBV27 and TRBJ2-1; TRBD2 is a possible D gene (5 bases). Germline V lookup: CDR1 MNHEY, CDR2 SMNVEV (reference sequence). V lost 4 bases to trimming and J lost 12 bases, with 19 bases between them. The CDR3 loop spans 14 amino acids. CDR3: CASSSTVRGRWQFF. The CDR3 nucleotides are TGTGCCAGCAGTTCAACAGTCCGCGGGCGTTGGCAGTTCTTC.

This clone was detected only a few times. The chain carries TRBV6-5 and TRBJ2-7, with 7 bases fitting TRBD1. Germline V gene lookup returns CDR1 MNHEY and CDR2 SVGAGI. This CDR3 spans 14 amino acids. The junction had 9 bases not matched to a gene; V was cut back by 4 bases and J by 6 bases. CDR3 in amino acids: CASSSSTGNGEQYF. As DNA, the CDR3 is TGTGCCAGCAGTTCCTCGACAGGGAACGGCGAGCAGTACTTC.

The chain employs TRBV20-1 and TRBJ1-1; D perhaps matches TRBD1 (5 bases). Per the germline V gene, CDR1 is DFQATT and CDR2 is SNEGSKA (reference sequence). V lost 6 bases and J 8 bases, leaving 10 bases between the germline ends. The CDR3 loop spans 10 amino acids. The CDR3 nucleotides read TGCAGTGCAACTGACAGCGAAGCTTTCTTT. This sequence encodes CSATDSEAFF.

The V gene is TRBV7-2, the J gene TRBJ2-1; 11 nucleotides align to TRBD2. The V segment lost 3 bases and the J segment 7 bases; nucleotides outside the gene matches: 5. The germline gives CDR1 SGHTA, CDR2 FQGNSA. CDR3 length equals 15 residues. This CDR3 is CASSFQLAGVNEQFF. DNA of the CDR3: TGTGCCAGCAGCTTTCAACTAGCGGGGGTAAATGAGCAGTTCTTC. Full variable domain (remainder filled in from reference TRBV7-2 and TRBJ2-1): GAGVSQSPSNKVTEKGKDVELRCDPISGHTALYWYRQSLGQGLEFLIYFQGNSAPDKSGLPSDRFSAERTGGSVSTLTIQRTQQEDSAVYLCASSFQLAGVNEQFFGPGTRLTVL.

The chain employs TRBV27 and TRBJ2-2; TRBD2 might be the D (6 bases). There are 17 residues in the CDR3. CDR1 and CDR2 from the germline V gene are MNHEY and SMNVEV (reference sequence). Trimming removed 0 bases from V and 1 base from J, with 12 bases in between. The CDR3 is CASSLSGRRGNTGELFF. The CDR3 bases are TGTGCCAGCAGTTTATCGGGCAGGAGGGGGAACACCGGGGAGCTGTTTTTT.

This clone came up a few times. This chain uses TRBV6-2 or TRBV6-3 with TRBJ1-2; D gene unclear. Germline assignment: CDR1 MNHEY and CDR2 SVGEGT. This CDR3 has 12 amino acids. V dropped 4 bases and J dropped 3 bases, with 6 bases sitting between them. The CDR3 loop reads CASSFDYYGYTF. The CDR3 region has the DNA TGTGCCAGCAGTTTTGACTACTATGGCTACACCTTC.

This clone is a singleton in its sample. V usage is TRBV27 and J usage is TRBJ2-2; TRBD1 matches 9 bases. The ends lost 6 bases at V and 4 bases at J; junction bases unmatched: 9. The germline CDR1 and CDR2 sequences are MNHEY and SMNVEV (reference sequence). This CDR3 is built from 16 residues. CDR3: CASSPVGTGLTGELFF. The CDR3 bases are TGTGCCAGCAGCCCCGTGGGGACAGGGCTCACCGGGGAGCTGTTTTTT.

The genes are TRBV4-1 and TRBJ2-6; perhaps TRBD1 as D (5 bases). Germline V gene lookup returns CDR1 MGHRA and CDR2 YSYEKL. Trimming took off 3 bases at V and 2 bases at J, with 11 bases between the two ends. This CDR3 has 16 amino acids. CDR3 sequence: CASSHPTGTGANVLTF. CDR3 bases: TGCGCCAGCAGCCACCCCACAGGAACTGGGGCCAACGTCCTGACTTTC.

J is TRBJ2-7 and V is TRBV7-8; 10 bases map to TRBD1. This CDR3 contains 15 residues. Per the germline V gene, CDR1 is SGHVS and CDR2 is FQNEAQ. The J segment lost 6 bases and the V segment lost 5 bases, leaving 10 bases of the junction unmatched. CDR3: CASSEGTGVTGEQYF. The DNA for the CDR3 is TGTGCCAGCAGCGAGGGGACAGGGGTGACCGGCGAGCAGTACTTC.

The V call is TRBV18, the J call TRBJ1-5, with 9 nucleotides matching TRBD1. With V trimmed by 6 bases and J by 3 bases, 9 bases remained unmatched. This CDR3 comprises 16 residues. Per the germline V gene, CDR1 is KGHSH and CDR2 is LQKENI. The CDR3 DNA reads TGTGCCAGCTCTCCGAGGGGACAGGGCATCAATCAGCCCCAGCATTTT. This codes for CASSPRGQGINQPQHF. Combining the CDR3 with reference TRBV18 and TRBJ1-5 gives the whole variable domain NAGVMQNPRHLVRRRGQEARLRCSPMKGHSHVYWYRQLPEEGLKFMVYLQKENIIDESGMPKERFSAEFPKEGPSILRIQQVVRGDSAAYFCASSPRGQGINQPQHFGDGTRLSIL.

The J gene is TRBJ2-1, the V gene TRBV11-2; possibly TRBD2 for D (7 bases). Trimming removed 2 bases from V and 1 base from J, with 12 bases in between. The CDR3 is made up of 16 amino acids. CDR1 and CDR2 from the germline V gene are SGHAT and FQNNGV. CDR3 protein: CASSLFRGASYNEQFF. The CDR3 DNA follows: TGTGCCAGCAGCTTATTTCGGGGGGCATCCTACAATGAGCAGTTCTTC.

The chain recombines TRBV7-2 with TRBJ1-6; D ambiguous. The V gene lost 1 base and the J gene lost 8 bases, with 15 bases spanning the gap. The CDR3 is made up of 16 amino acids. CDR1 and CDR2 (germline): SGHTA, FQGNSA. The CDR3 loop is CASSLGTGNLHSPLHF. CDR3 DNA: TGTGCCAGCAGCTTAGGGACGGGGAATCTGCATTCACCCCTCCACTTT.

The chain uses TRBV7-9 and TRBJ1-3; maybe TRBD1 (6 bases). Trimming removed 5 bases at V and 2 bases at J, with 13 bases between. Looked up from germline, CDR1 is SEHNR and CDR2 is FQNEAQ (reference sequence). This CDR3 contains 15 residues. CDR3 protein: CASSPLNRAGNTIYF. CDR3 nucleotide sequence: TGTGCCAGCAGCCCACTTAACAGGGCTGGAAACACCATATATTTT.

The chain recombines TRBV6-6 with TRBJ1-6; a weak D match, TRBD1 (6 bases). Germline V gene data show CDR1 as MNHNY and CDR2 as SVGAGI (reference sequence). CDR3 size: 15 residues. V was cut by 4 bases and J by 9 bases, with 16 bases left in between. In nucleotides, the CDR3 is TGTGCCAGCAGTTCCGCGGTACAGGGTGTTTCACCCCTCCACTTT. It yields the protein CASSSAVQGVSPLHF.

The rearrangement joins TRBV21-1 to TRBJ1-6; the table's D call, TRBD1, has no DNA check behind it. TRBV21-1 is a listed pseudogene. The CDR3 runs to 14 residues. CDR3 protein: CAALGQGGNSPLHF. CDR3 coding DNA: TGTGCCGCCCTCGGACAAGGGGGAAATTCACCCCTCCACTTT.

In its sample, this clone was seen many times. This chain links TRBV5-4 with TRBJ2-7; 9 bases map to TRBD2. The CDR3 runs to 15 residues. The trim removed 0 bases at V and 3 bases at J, leaving 4 bases unmatched. Germline assignment: CDR1 SGHNT and CDR2 YYREEE (reference sequence). In DNA form, the CDR3 reads TGTGCCAGCAGCTTGGCGAGCGGGGGGATCTACGAGCAGTACTTC. It encodes CASSLASGGIYEQYF.

V gene TRBV9 combines with J gene TRBJ1-4; TRBD1 aligns across 10 bases. V was clipped by 3 bases and J by 8 bases; unmatched bases: 7. CDR3 size: 15 residues. The germline V gene encodes CDR1 SGDLS and CDR2 YYNGEE. CDR3 DNA: TGTGCCAGCAGCGCCCGACAGGGGGCCTCCGAAAAACTGTTTTTT. Residues: CASSARQGASEKLFF.

V and J are TRBV11-2 and TRBJ1-1; D might be TRBD1 (5 bases). Trimming cost V 2 bases and J 1 base, with 8 bases left between them. The V gene's germline CDR1 is SGHAT and CDR2 FQNNGV. The length of the CDR3 is 14 residues. CDR3 DNA sequence: TGTGCCAGCAGCTTAATGGGGCGGAACACTGAAGCTTTCTTT. Translation: CASSLMGRNTEAFF.

The chain combines TRBV4-2 with TRBJ1-2, with D possibly TRBD1 on 5 matching bases. The CDR3 is 15 amino acids. Germline V gives CDR1 LGHNA, CDR2 YNFKEQ. V shed 3 bases and J shed 3 bases, with 14 bases lying between them. The CDR3 protein is CASSQRGGVDYGYTF. The CDR3 nucleotides are TGTGCCAGCAGCCAGCGGGGAGGGGTTGACTATGGCTACACCTTC.

This clone was counted a single time. The chain employs TRBV6-2 or TRBV6-3 and TRBJ2-7, with 7 nucleotides matching TRBD2. The CDR3 covers 16 residues. The germline V gene has CDR1 MNHEY and CDR2 SVGEGT. With V trimmed by 1 base and J by 6 bases, 12 bases remained unmatched. This CDR3 is CASSYYGTSESGEQYF. CDR3 DNA sequence: TGTGCCAGCAGTTACTACGGAACTAGCGAATCGGGCGAGCAGTACTTC.

The chain is built from TRBV24-1 and TRBJ2-1; 8 bases are a match to TRBD1. This CDR3 comprises 13 residues. The V and J ends lost 5 bases and 10 bases, in that order; junction bases with no gene match: 6. Germline V gives CDR1 KGHDR, CDR2 SFDVKD. The CDR3 region is CATSADTGGEQFF. The CDR3 DNA reads TGTGCCACCAGTGCGGACACAGGGGGGGAGCAGTTCTTC.

The rearrangement uses TRBV6-4 and TRBJ2-7; tentatively, D is TRBD1 (5 bases). Trimming shortened V by 6 bases and J by 4 bases, and 13 bases separated the two germline ends. This CDR3 region has 13 residues. The germline V gene has CDR1 MRHNA and CDR2 SNTAGT. CDR3 amino acids: CASSRQPGYEQYF. The CDR3 DNA is TGTGCCAGCAGCCGACAGCCCGGGTACGAGCAGTACTTC.

J is TRBJ1-1 and V is TRBV28; D ambiguous. Germline values: CDR1 MDHEN, CDR2 SYDVKM. V was cut by 5 bases and J by 0 bases, with 7 bases left in between. The CDR3 consists of 13 residues. CDR3 region: CASSLSLNTEAFF. CDR3 in DNA: TGTGCCAGCAGTCTCTCTCTGAACACTGAAGCTTTCTTT.

The chain recombines TRBV5-8 with TRBJ2-5, with 8 nucleotides matching TRBD2. CDR1 is SGHTS and CDR2 is YDEGEE in the germline V gene. This CDR3 comprises 16 residues. The V segment lost 1 base and the J segment 5 bases; nucleotides outside the gene matches: 10. CDR3 nucleotides: TGTGCCAGCAGCTTGAGTCTGGGATTAGCGGGGGAGACCCAGTACTTC. Translation gives CASSLSLGLAGETQYF.

J is TRBJ1-6 and V is TRBV25-1; the D gene is possibly TRBD1 (5 bases). The V and J ends lost 7 bases and 9 bases respectively, with 19 bases between them. The CDR3 length is 15 residues. Germline CDR1 is MGHDK and CDR2 is SYGVNS. CDR3 in amino acids: CASKRSGSRSSPLHF. The CDR3 DNA reads TGTGCCAGCAAAAGATCAGGGTCTAGGAGTTCACCCCTCCACTTT.

The chain uses TRBV2 and TRBJ2-1; TRBD2 agrees at 7 bases. J was trimmed by 15 bases and V by 3 bases; bases with no gene match: 8. Germline-derived CDR1 and CDR2 are SNHLY and FYNNEI. This CDR3 spans 12 amino acids. The CDR3 nucleotides are TGTGCCAGCAGTGAGTTGCGGGAGTTGGTGTTCTTC. It codes for CASSELRELVFF.

This chain links TRBV27 with TRBJ2-3; D gene ambiguous. This CDR3 is 14 amino acids long. Trimming pared 6 bases from V and 0 bases from J, leaving 10 bases between. Germline CDR1 and CDR2: MNHEY and SMNVEV (reference sequence). This CDR3 reads CASSRDTSTDTQYF. As DNA, the CDR3 is TGTGCCAGCAGCAGAGACACTAGCACAGATACGCAGTATTTT.

V is TRBV27 and J is TRBJ1-6; unclear D gene. This CDR3 is built from 15 residues. Deletions cut 4 bases from V and 4 bases from J, with 11 bases between. CDR1 is MNHEY, CDR2 SMNVEV, per germline (reference sequence). CDR3 nucleotides: TGTGCCAGCAGTTCGACACAGTTTTATAATTCACCCCTCCACTTT. It encodes CASSSTQFYNSPLHF.

In its sample, this clone was seen once. The chain links TRBV6-5 to TRBJ2-4, with 11 bases fitting TRBD1. This CDR3 has 14 amino acids. Germline CDR1 is MNHEY and CDR2 is SVGAGI. Losses at the gene ends were 9 bases for V and 8 bases for J; bases not matched to a gene: 9. The CDR3 DNA reads as TGTGCCAGTCGGTTGGACAGGGGGCTGGACATTCAGTACTTC. It encodes CASRLDRGLDIQYF.

The rearrangement joins TRBV15 to TRBJ1-4; 8 nucleotides match TRBD1. The length of the CDR3 is 16 residues. Trimming took 3 bases from V and 8 from J; bases not matched to a gene: 11. CDR1 and CDR2 from the germline V gene are LNHNV and YYDKDF (reference sequence). CDR3 sequence (DNA): TGTGCCACCAGCAGGCCCCGTGCAGGGGGCGGCGAAAAACTGTTTTTT. Translated: CATSRPRAGGGEKLFF.

The chain has TRBV27 and TRBJ1-1, with 7 bases fitting TRBD1. CDR1 and CDR2 from the germline V gene are MNHEY and SMNVEV (reference sequence). The length of the CDR3 is 12 residues. Trimming at V came to 7 bases and at J to 8 bases, leaving 7 bases not matched to a gene. This CDR3 reads CASTDRGQEAFF. The DNA of the CDR3 is TGTGCCAGCACGGATCGGGGACAGGAAGCTTTCTTT.

This sequence joins TRBV25-1 and TRBJ2-1; tentatively, D is TRBD2 (5 bases). The CDR3 spans 14 residues. V was cut by 6 bases and J by 3 bases, with 12 bases left in between. Germline CDR1 MGHDK, CDR2 SYGVNS. This CDR3 reads CASSGRDYYNEQFF. DNA of the CDR3: TGTGCCAGCAGCGGCAGAGACTACTACAATGAGCAGTTCTTC.